This T cell receptor beta chain emerged from a study of neoadjuvant anti-PD-1 for oral cavity cancer. Study-level information: Nivolumab at 3 mg/kg was mostly given biweekly, three to four doses, pre-surgery.

Most PBMC samples had about 520 ng input DNA in six replicates. Produced via immunoSEQ multiplex PCR; TCRdb's table is partial and in-frame only. Found here are about 42,000 clones, about 77% of them singletons; the top ten hold around 5.1%. Stated time point: after neoadjuvant nivolumab, at surgical resection. PBMCs were not maintained or expanded in culture before analysis. V was shortened by 7 bases and J by 6 bases, with 12 bases between the two germline ends. Germline CDR1 reads MDHEN; CDR2 reads SYDVKM. The CDR3 runs 12 residues. This receptor was taken from a person between 40 and 85 years old with oral cavity squamous cell carcinoma. The rearrangement links TRBV28 to TRBJ2-5, with D unclear. Sequences were derived from PBMCs, sampled after nivolumab (anti-PD-1) treatment. The chain's CDR3 is CASNNPQKTQYF. The CDR3 DNA is TGTGCCAGCAATAACCCTCAAAAGACCCAGTACTTC.